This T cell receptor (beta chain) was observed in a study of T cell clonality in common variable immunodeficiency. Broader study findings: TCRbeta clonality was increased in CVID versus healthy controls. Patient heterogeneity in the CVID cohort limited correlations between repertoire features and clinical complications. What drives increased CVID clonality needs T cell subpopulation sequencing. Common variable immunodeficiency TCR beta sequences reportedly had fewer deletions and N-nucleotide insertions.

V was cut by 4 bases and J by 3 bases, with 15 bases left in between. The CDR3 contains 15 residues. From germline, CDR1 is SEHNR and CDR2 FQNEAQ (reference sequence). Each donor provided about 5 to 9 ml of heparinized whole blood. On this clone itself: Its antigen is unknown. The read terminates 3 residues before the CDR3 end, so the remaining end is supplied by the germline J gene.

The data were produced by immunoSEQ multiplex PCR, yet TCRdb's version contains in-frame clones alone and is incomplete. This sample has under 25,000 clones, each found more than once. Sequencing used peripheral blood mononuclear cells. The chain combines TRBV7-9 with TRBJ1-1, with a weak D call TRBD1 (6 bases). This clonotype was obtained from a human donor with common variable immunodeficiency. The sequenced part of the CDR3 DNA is TGTGCCAGCAGCTCCCGGGACAACCTGTACACTGAA. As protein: CASSSRDNLYTE. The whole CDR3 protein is CASSSRDNLYTEAFF.